A selection of T cell receptor beta chains follows, all from one sample in a study of blood T cell repertoires in COVID-19. Sequenced by immunoSEQ multiplex PCR; TCRdb stores in-frame clones only, minus some. The sample includes some 150,000 clones, 75% to 90% of them seen just once. Sequencing was done on a sample of peripheral blood. These receptors all come from a man between 60 and 75 years old with acute or convalescent COVID-19. Each CDR3 is given with its conserved first and last residue. D genes are given only for firm matches. Some rows have no size entry. The others give once, few or many, or a class for an expanded clone.

TRBD2	TRBJ2-3	-	TRBV9	CASSPSGGIADTQYF	TGTGCCAGCAGCCCAAGCGGGGGGATCGCAGATACGCAGTATTTT
-	TRBJ1-5	few	TRBV2	CASSEARRVAGHYSNQPQHF	TGTGCCAGCAGTGAAGCAAGGAGGGTAGCAGGGCATTATAGCAATCAGCCCCAGCATTTT
TRBD2	TRBJ2-2	few	TRBV15	CATGRDSRVTGELFF	TGTGCCACCGGGAGGGACTCCCGAGTGACCGGGGAGCTGTTTTTT
-	TRBJ2-3	-	TRBV21-1	CASSKGPPTRADTQYF	TGTGCCAGCAGCAAAGGTCCCCCGACCAGGGCAGATACGCAGTATTTT
TRBD1	TRBJ1-5	-	TRBV27	CASTSGGGQPQHF	TGTGCCAGCACCTCAGGGGGCGGGCAGCCCCAGCATTTT
TRBD2	TRBJ2-1	-	TRBV15	CATSRPRLAGANEQFF	TGTGCCACCAGCAGGCCAAGACTAGCGGGGGCCAATGAGCAGTTCTTC
-	TRBJ2-1	-	TRBV6-1	CASSDGTGLYNEQFF	TGTGCCAGCAGTGACGGCACAGGGCTCTACAATGAGCAGTTCTTC
TRBD2	TRBJ2-1	-	TRBV11-2	CASSLVAGGPGNEQFF	TGTGCCAGCAGCTTAGTAGCGGGAGGGCCCGGGAATGAGCAGTTCTTC
TRBD2	TRBJ2-3	-	TRBV19	CASSGRAVGTDTQYF	TGTGCCAGTAGCGGGAGGGCCGTGGGCACAGATACGCAGTATTTT
-	TRBJ1-6	once	TRBV19	CASSPQHRSSYNSPLHF	TGTGCCAGTAGTCCCCAACACAGGAGCTCCTATAATTCACCCCTCCACTTT
-	TRBJ1-2	-	TRBV29-1	CSVPVLNLNYGYTF	TGCAGCGTTCCTGTGCTCAACCTAAACTATGGCTACACCTTC
-	TRBJ1-3	once	TRBV6-5	CASSGNSGNTIYF	TGTGCCAGCAGCGGGAACTCTGGAAACACCATATATTTT
-	TRBJ1-1	-	TRBV7-6	CASSRGGYTEAFF	TGTGCCAGCAGTAGAGGGGGTTACACTGAAGCTTTCTTT
TRBD2	TRBJ2-3	-	TRBV9	CASSGLAGGSTDTQYF	TGTGCCAGCAGCGGACTAGCGGGAGGGAGCACAGATACGCAGTATTTT
TRBD1	TRBJ2-1	-	TRBV5-6	CASSMTGVSYNEQFF	TGTGCCAGCAGCATGACAGGGGTCTCCTACAATGAGCAGTTCTTC
-	TRBJ1-2	-	TRBV27	CASSLTRQGHGYTF	TGTGCCAGCAGTTTAACCCGGCAGGGGCATGGCTACACCTTC
-	TRBJ2-2	-	TRBV19	CASSISRTRRELFF	TGTGCCAGTAGTATCAGCCGTACTAGGAGGGAGCTGTTTTTT
TRBD2	TRBJ2-7	-	TRBV9	CASSVGPNGGYEQYF	TGTGCCAGCAGCGTAGGACCAAACGGGGGGTACGAGCAGTACTTC
-	TRBJ1-4	-	TRBV12-3/TRBV12-4	CASSSDAREKLFF	TGTGCCAGCAGTTCAGATGCGAGGGAAAAACTGTTTTTT
TRBD1	TRBJ2-7	-	TRBV2	CATSRQGSSYEQYF	TGTGCCACCTCTAGACAGGGATCCTCCTACGAGCAGTACTTC
TRBD1	TRBJ2-7	-	TRBV4-2	CASSSGTGTYEQYF	TGTGCCAGCAGCTCCGGGACAGGGACTTACGAGCAGTACTTC